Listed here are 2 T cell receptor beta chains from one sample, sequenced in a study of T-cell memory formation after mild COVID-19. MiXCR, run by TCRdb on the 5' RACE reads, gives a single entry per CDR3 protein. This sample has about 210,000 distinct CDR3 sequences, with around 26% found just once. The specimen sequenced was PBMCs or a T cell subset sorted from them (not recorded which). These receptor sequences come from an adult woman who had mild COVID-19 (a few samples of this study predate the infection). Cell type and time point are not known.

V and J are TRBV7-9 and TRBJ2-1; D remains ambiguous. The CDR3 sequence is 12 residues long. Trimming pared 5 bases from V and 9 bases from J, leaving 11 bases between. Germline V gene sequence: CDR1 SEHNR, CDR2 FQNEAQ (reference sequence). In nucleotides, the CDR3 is TGTGCCAGCAGCCCCCCCGGTGGTGAGCAGTTCTTC. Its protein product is CASSPPGGEQFF.

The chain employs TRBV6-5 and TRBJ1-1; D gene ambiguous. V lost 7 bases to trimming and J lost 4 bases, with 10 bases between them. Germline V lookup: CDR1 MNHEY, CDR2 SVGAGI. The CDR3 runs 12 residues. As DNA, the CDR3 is TGTGCCAGCAAATCGGAGGGCACTGAAGCTTTCTTT. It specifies CASKSEGTEAFF.